At least ten counts were recorded for the clone carrying this T cell receptor beta chain. What it binds is not known. The sample is drawn from a study of T cells in Graves' hyperthyroidism and ophthalmopathy. The overall study: At the time of initial diagnosis and before any treatment, peripheral blood was collected.

Researchers barred patients who had uncontrolled infection, other autoimmune disease, pregnancy or lactation. General study points: Ophthalmopathy was distinguished from stable hyperthyroidism by 13 V-J signatures. Within blood appeared most thyroid clonotypes that had expanded above 0.001.

Amplification yielded TCR beta CDR3 regions, with RNA transcripts as the source. A set of HTBI primers served as the primers for a first-round RT-PCR of the TCR CDR3. A single record per CDR3 protein comes from TCRdb applying MiXCR to the multiplex PCR reads. In the table there are 480,000 or so distinct CDR3 sequences, over 13% of which are singletons. CDR1 is DFQATT, CDR2 SNEGSKA, per germline (reference sequence). J lost 1 base, V lost 4 bases, and 8 bases had no gene match. CDR3 length equals 15 residues. The V call is TRBV20-1, the J call TRBJ1-2; 8 bases align to TRBD1. The sequence was collected from a woman in her late teens or twenties with Graves' hyperthyroidism. Sequencing was carried out using blood. The CDR3 loop reads CSAKPGGRGNYGYTF. In DNA form, the CDR3 reads TGCAGTGCTAAGCCAGGGGGCAGGGGTAACTATGGCTACACCTTC.